This T cell receptor (beta chain) appears in the sequencing data of a study of relationships among human T cell subsets. After CD4+CD56+ natural killer T cells were removed, anti-CD294 beads selected CD4+CD25-CD294+ Th2 cells. Subset-specific monoclonal antibody beads were used to isolate T cell subsets. General observations from the study: Regulatory and Th2 subsets had few clones over 100 reads, unlike CD8+ cytotoxic cells. Bead-based sorting did not rule out CD4+CD8+ double-positive cells.

As for this clonotype: The target antigen is unknown.

The T cell receptor alpha and beta CDR3 regions were amplified from mRNA by semiquantitative ARM-PCR. In ARM-PCR, communal superprimers followed tagged nested gene-specific primers for exponential amplification. Using its own MiXCR run on the multiplex PCR reads, TCRdb lists one record per CDR3 protein. The profile covers under 4,000 distinct CDR3 sequences, with approximately 50% appearing a single time and under 3% taken by the ten largest. CDR1 is SGHAT and CDR2 is FQNNGV in the germline V gene. CDR3 length: 13 amino acids. V trimming: 5 bases; J trimming: 5 bases; junction bases outside the gene matches: 5.

The receptor was isolated from a man aged 40-50 years in good health. The chain joins TRBV11-2 to TRBJ2-7; 8 bases agree with TRBD2. Sequenced: CD4+ Th2 cells sorted from blood. CDR3 in DNA: TGTGCCAGCAGCAAGGGACTAGAAAACGAGCAGTACTTC. Protein product: CASSKGLENEQYF.